A single sample is the source of the 26 T cell receptor beta chains below, sequenced in a study of cytomegalovirus exposure and HLA in healthy donors listed by TCRdb under 2017. The method was the immunoSEQ multiplex PCR assay. TCRdb limited this immuneACCESS table to in-frame rearrangements with V and J called. A share of clones is missing; checked studies link under half to unresolved V genes, and the rest is unexplained. The sample table records under 200,000 clones; about nine tenths of these occur just once. The ten biggest clones cover around 5% of the sample. The material sequenced was PBMCs. The receptors come from a woman aged 30 to 39 in good health and CMV-seronegative.

By its share, this clone is medium-sized (0.01 to 0.1%). V usage is TRBV4-2 and J usage is TRBJ2-7; 11 bases are shared with TRBD2. The CDR3 covers 16 residues. V lost 0 bases, J lost 0 bases, and 1 base stayed unmatched. The V gene's germline CDR1 is LGHNA and CDR2 YNFKEQ. The CDR3 DNA follows: TGTGCCAGCAGCCAAGATGGGACTAGCGGCTCCTACGAGCAGTACTTC. Translation: CASSQDGTSGSYEQYF.

The CDR3 loop reads CAITGSEGTEAFF. CDR3 in DNA: TGTGCCATCACCGGGTCCGAAGGAACTGAAGCTTTCTTT. The gene calls are TRBV10-3 and TRBJ1-1; D uncertain. The CDR3 consists of 13 residues. Germline CDR1 is ENHRY and CDR2 is SYGVKD. Between the trimmed V and J ends, which lost 7 bases and 5 bases, there was a span of 14 bases.

The J gene is TRBJ1-1, the V gene TRBV10-1; TRBD1 aligns across 7 bases. V was clipped by 6 bases and J by 1 base; unmatched bases: 2. The germline CDR1 and CDR2 sequences are WNHNN and SYGVQD (reference sequence). This CDR3 has 13 amino acids. Written as DNA, the CDR3 is TGCGCCAGCAGAGGGGGCTGGAACACTGAAGCTTTCTTT. It encodes CASRGGWNTEAFF.

This chain uses TRBV5-1 with TRBJ2-3, with 8 bases aligning to TRBD2. CDR3 length: 15 amino acids. Germline CDR1 is SGHRS and CDR2 is YFSETQ. Losses at the gene ends were 1 base for V and 4 bases for J; bases not matched to a gene: 5. The CDR3: CASSLPGRAADTQYF. The CDR3 DNA reads TGCGCCAGCAGCTTGCCCGGGAGGGCCGCAGATACGCAGTATTTT.

The gene calls are TRBV28 and TRBJ2-7; 8 bases agree with TRBD1. After removal of 11 bases from V and 3 bases from J, the junction contained 12 bases not matched to a gene. Germline V lookup: CDR1 MDHEN, CDR2 SYDVKM. CDR3 length equals 14 residues. The CDR3 sequence is CACADRGKIYEQYF. DNA for the CDR3: TGTGCCTGCGCCGACAGGGGTAAGATCTACGAGCAGTACTTC.

The CDR3 bases are TGTGCCAGCAGTTTGACGGGAGGGTTCCCCTACGAGCAGTACTTC. It translates to CASSLTGGFPYEQYF. The J gene is TRBJ2-7, the V gene TRBV28; 8 bases fit TRBD2. The CDR3 has 15 amino acids. The trim removed 3 bases at V and 2 bases at J, leaving 6 bases unmatched. Germline CDR1 reads MDHEN; CDR2 reads SYDVKM. The entire variable domain, with the rest obtained from reference TRBV28 and TRBJ2-7, is as follows: DVKVTQSSRYLVKRTGEKVFLECVQDMDHENMFWYRQDPGLGLRLIYFSYDVKMKEKGDIPEGYSVSREKKERFSLILESASTNQTSMYLCASSLTGGFPYEQYFGPGTRLTVT.

CDR3 DNA: TGTGCCAGCAGCTTTACAGGGAACCGAAACTATGGCTACACCTTC. This gives the protein CASSFTGNRNYGYTF. V gene TRBV7-9 combines with J gene TRBJ1-2; tentative D call: TRBD1 (6 bases). Germline V gives CDR1 SEHNR, CDR2 FQNEAQ (reference sequence). There are 15 residues in the CDR3. The V end was cut by 3 bases, the J end by 2 bases, with 13 bases between.

The rearrangement uses TRBV6-1 and TRBJ2-7, with D perhaps matching TRBD1 (5 bases). CDR1 is MNHNS, CDR2 SASEGT, per germline. With 7 bases removed from V and 9 bases from J, the gap between germline ends came to 16 bases. The CDR3 runs 12 residues. This chain's CDR3 is CASTEGVQGQYF. CDR3 sequence (DNA): TGTGCCAGCACCGAAGGGGTTCAAGGGCAGTACTTC.

V and J are TRBV15 and TRBJ1-3; a possible D gene is TRBD1 (5 bases). The CDR3 is made up of 15 amino acids. The germline V gene has CDR1 LNHNV and CDR2 YYDKDF (reference sequence). V was shortened by 0 bases and J by 4 bases, with 10 bases between the two germline ends. The CDR3 DNA is TGTGCCACCAGCAGAGACAGGGTTCCGGGAAACACCATATATTTT. Amino acid sequence: CATSRDRVPGNTIYF.

The chain's CDR3 is CASSDPDWQGVNIQYF. The CDR3 DNA sequence: TGTGCCAGCAGTGACCCGGACTGGCAGGGTGTAAACATTCAGTACTTC. This chain joins TRBV25-1 and TRBJ2-4; D might be TRBD1 or TRBD2, each matching 5 bases. CDR1 and CDR2 (germline): MGHDK, SYGVNS. The CDR3 runs to 16 residues. The V gene lost 3 bases and the J gene lost 6 bases, with 18 bases spanning the gap.

The chain has TRBV4-1 and TRBJ1-1; a possible D gene is TRBD1 (6 bases). The germline V gene has CDR1 MGHRA and CDR2 YSYEKL. This CDR3 contains 15 residues. V was cut by 4 bases and J by 2 bases, with 14 bases left in between. This CDR3 reads CASSRTGSVNTEAFF. The CDR3 bases are TGCGCCAGCAGCCGCACAGGGTCTGTAAACACTGAAGCTTTCTTT.

The rearrangement joins TRBV7-2 to TRBJ2-3; D is unclear. CDR3 length: 14 amino acids. Between the trimmed V and J ends, which lost 1 base and 1 base, there was a span of 6 bases. Germline assignment: CDR1 SGHTA and CDR2 FQGNSA. DNA for the CDR3: TGTGCCAGCAGCTTAGATGGTGGCACAGATACGCAGTATTTT. This sequence encodes CASSLDGGTDTQYF.

The J gene is TRBJ2-5, the V gene TRBV5-1; 11 positions match TRBD2. This CDR3 comprises 16 residues. Germline V gene data show CDR1 as SGHRS and CDR2 as YFSETQ. V shed 4 bases and J 2 bases; nucleotides not matched to a gene: 7. The CDR3 nucleotides read TGCGCCAGCAGCATGGGACTAGCGGCCGGGCAAGAGACCCAGTACTTC. It codes for CASSMGLAAGQETQYF.

CDR3 in amino acids: CASSHIGERGYTF. The CDR3 bases are TGTGCCAGCAGTCACATAGGGGAGAGAGGCTACACCTTC. This sequence joins TRBV14 and TRBJ1-2; D perhaps matches TRBD1 (5 bases). The CDR3 covers 13 residues. The V end was cut by 6 bases, the J end by 8 bases, with 16 bases between. CDR1 SGHDN and CDR2 FVKESK come from the germline V gene.

The chain links TRBV30 to TRBJ2-1; TRBD2 aligns across 10 bases. The CDR3 consists of 15 residues. Germline lookup yields CDR1 GTSNPN and CDR2 SVGIG (reference sequence). V dropped 3 bases and J dropped 1; count of bases not matched to a gene: 3. This chain's CDR3 is CAWRLTSGSYNEQFF. In DNA form, the CDR3 reads TGTGCCTGGAGACTGACTAGCGGGTCCTACAATGAGCAGTTCTTC.

The chain carries TRBV6-1 and TRBJ1-3; the match to TRBD1 covers 7 bases. Germline V lookup: CDR1 MNHNS, CDR2 SASEGT. V was clipped by 8 bases and J by 4 bases; unmatched bases: 8. The CDR3 sequence is 14 residues long. In nucleotides, the CDR3 is TGTGCCAGCGGGGACAGTGCGTTAGGAAACACCATATATTTT. Its protein is CASGDSALGNTIYF.

The chain has TRBV5-4 and TRBJ1-3, with a weak D call TRBD1 (6 bases). The CDR3 covers 15 residues. The germline V gene encodes CDR1 SGHNT and CDR2 YYREEE (reference sequence). Trimming took 4 bases from V and 0 from J, leaving 11 bases between them. The CDR3 sequence: CASSGGQLSGNTIYF. DNA for the CDR3: TGTGCCAGCAGCGGGGGGCAGCTCTCTGGAAACACCATATATTTT.

The V and J genes are TRBV4-3 and TRBJ1-6; 8 positions agree with TRBD1. The CDR3 loop spans 13 amino acids. V lost 8 bases to trimming and J lost 7 bases; unmatched junction nucleotides: 4. CDR1 is LGHNA, CDR2 YSLEER, per germline. The CDR3 nucleotides are TGCGCCAGCGGACAGGGACTAAATTCACCCCTCCACTTT. Amino acid sequence: CASGQGLNSPLHF.

Worth noting for this clone: Other DNA sequences in the same sample also yield this CDR3. The V and J genes are TRBV2 and TRBJ1-5, with D perhaps TRBD1 (5 bases). Trimming took off 1 base at V and 1 base at J, with 5 bases between the two ends. The CDR3 is 14 residues long. CDR1 and CDR2 (germline): SNHLY, FYNNEI. CDR3 DNA: TGTGCCAGCAGTGAAGGGGGGAGCAATCAGCCCCAGCATTTT. Translation gives CASSEGGSNQPQHF.

The J gene is TRBJ2-7, the V gene TRBV23-1, with D perhaps assigned TRBD1 or TRBD2 (5 bases each). TRBV23-1 is given ORF status, its function remaining uncertain. This CDR3 region has 14 residues. Trimming removed 2 bases from V and 7 bases from J, with 15 bases in between. CDR3 in amino acids: CASSQDPSWGEQYF. CDR3 DNA: TGCGCCAGCAGTCAAGACCCCAGCTGGGGGGAGCAGTACTTC.

This clone has just one count. The chain is built from TRBV5-6 and TRBJ2-5, with D unclear. The V gene's germline CDR1 is SGHDT and CDR2 YYEEEE. Trimming pared 4 bases from V and 1 base from J, leaving 14 bases between. The CDR3 sequence is 15 residues long. CDR3 amino acids: CASSLMVGLQETQYF. As DNA, the CDR3 is TGTGCCAGCAGCCTGATGGTAGGCCTCCAAGAGACCCAGTACTTC.

The V gene is TRBV19, the J gene TRBJ1-2, with D possibly matching TRBD1 (5 bases). CDR3 length: 14 amino acids. Trimming took 3 bases from V and 1 from J, leaving 9 bases between them. Germline V gene sequence: CDR1 LNHDA, CDR2 SQIVND (reference sequence). The CDR3 here is CASSILDNNYGYTF. The CDR3 DNA reads as TGTGCCAGTAGTATCCTGGACAATAACTATGGCTACACCTTC.

The chain uses TRBV2 and TRBJ2-1, with 8 bases that match TRBD1. CDR3 length: 15 residues. CDR1 SNHLY and CDR2 FYNNEI come from the germline V gene. Trimming cost V 7 bases and J 7 bases; bases outside gene matches: 12. The CDR3 sequence: CASTPGTGIGNEQFF. The CDR3 nucleotides are TGTGCCAGCACTCCCGGGACAGGAATCGGAAATGAGCAGTTCTTC. The full variable domain, rest sourced from reference TRBV2 and TRBJ2-1, is EPEVTQTPSHQVTQMGQEVILRCVPISNHLYFYWYRQILGQKVEFLVSFYNNEISEKSEIFDDQFSVERPDGSNFTLKIRSTKLEDSAMYFCASTPGTGIGNEQFFGPGTRLTVL.

The J gene is TRBJ2-7, the V gene TRBV28, with TRBD1 matching over 8 bases. The trim removed 5 bases at V and 5 bases at J, leaving 5 bases unmatched. Germline lookup yields CDR1 MDHEN and CDR2 SYDVKM. The CDR3 runs 13 residues. The DNA for the CDR3 is TGTGCCAGCAGTCAGACAGGGGAGGACGAGCAGTACTTC. This gives the protein CASSQTGEDEQYF.

The rearrangement links TRBV28 to TRBJ2-7, with D perhaps being TRBD1 or TRBD2 (5 bases each). Trimming took 7 bases from V and 1 from J, leaving 14 bases between them. There are 14 residues in the CDR3. Germline V gene lookup returns CDR1 MDHEN and CDR2 SYDVKM. CDR3 amino acids: CASIRGQGSYEQYF. CDR3 in DNA: TGTGCCAGCATCAGAGGGCAGGGATCCTACGAGCAGTACTTC.

The V and J genes are TRBV7-3 and TRBJ2-1; 11 positions match TRBD2. CDR1 and CDR2 (germline): SGHTA, FQGTGA. The trim removed 0 bases at V and 4 bases at J, leaving 11 bases unmatched. This CDR3 contains 19 residues. The CDR3 DNA reads as TGTGCCAGCAGCTTAACTCCTCTAGCGGGAGGCTTCGGATACAATGAGCAGTTCTTC. Translated: CASSLTPLAGGFGYNEQFF.